The clone carrying this T cell receptor (beta chain) has only one observation. Patients were excluded for autoimmune disease history or systemic immunosuppression. Germline V lookup: CDR1 MNHEY, CDR2 SVGAGI. V gave up 6 bases and J gave up 6 bases; unmatched junction bases: 5. The length of the CDR3 is 14 residues. The repertoire was sequenced with immunoSEQ multiplex PCR; TCRdb's copy has only in-frame clones and lacks some. The sample lists approximately 64,000 clones, roughly 89% occurring once. These data originate in a study of OX40 agonist ivuxolimab in advanced cancers. V gene TRBV6-5 combines with J gene TRBJ1-4; 9 positions match TRBD1. The clonotype comes from an adult with an advanced solid tumor such as melanoma, head and neck, liver or kidney cancer. The sequenced sample was CD4+ or CD8+ T cells sorted from blood, obtained in a trial of the OX40 agonist ivuxolimab. The CDR3 DNA reads as TGTGCCAGCAGGACGGGACAGGGTGATGAAAAACTGTTTTTT. It encodes CASRTGQGDEKLFF.